Described below is a single T cell receptor (beta chain) sequence and its context. There is no known antigen for this receptor. The record has no base qualities; no much larger clone is one base away. The sample comes from a study of cytomegalovirus exposure and HLA in healthy donors (dated by TCRdb to about 2017). Background on the whole study: According to an earlier analysis of several hundred of the donors, 150 million to 200 million T cells yielded roughly 110 million unique TCR beta sequences and less than 300 Gb of sequence data. An early release covering over 500 HLA-typed donors comprised about 310 gigabases of sequencing data and tens of millions of unique TCR sequences. The genetic ancestry cluster associated with self-reported Caucasian donors included about 84% of the 350 to 500 genotyped donors. The aim of the study was to test whether cataloging public T cell receptors could identify signatures of past pathogen exposure. Using immunosequencing, the study profiled T cell repertoires from some 670 subjects and related those repertoires to cytomegalovirus serostatus. Besides the first cohort of about 730 subjects, a separate validation cohort made up of roughly 120 different subjects was used. To predict cytomegalovirus infection status, the study combined high-throughput TCR immunosequencing, statistical association of individual TCRs with disease status, and machine learning. In a later analysis, previously published TCR beta repertoires from about 670 donors were re-analyzed and high-resolution HLA genotyping was added so that TCR occurrence patterns could be studied. The later analysis used no new phenotypic data to find candidate immune exposures, relying instead on TCR beta sequences and their occurrence across donors. In an earlier analysis of 587 of the donors, high-throughput TCR beta sequencing was used to judge whether each TCR beta V gene segment behaved as functional or pseudogenic. Alongside the repertoire data, information on donor age, sex, ethnicity and CMV serostatus was compiled. A later genetic analysis used genome-wide SNP genotypes for about three fifths of the 666 donors, treating that subset as a discovery cohort. Every discovery cohort repertoire had been produced on one sequencing platform. Both class I and class II loci were covered by HLA typing, at four-digit resolution. The number of typed donors differed by locus: about 629-630 for A, B, C, DRB1 and DQB1; roughly 510 for DQA1; over 600 for DPA1; and some 450 for DPB1. A few DR-DQ haplotypes were handled as single units for association and clustering because linkage in the cohort was strong. Across 300 to 500 genotyped donors of the cohort, an average of about 240,000 unique TCR beta nucleotide sequences per donor were sequenced, and roughly a sixth of those sequences were non-productive.

In total, 600 or so healthy bone marrow donors made up the cohort. All cohort members were sampled while nominally healthy, although unrecorded immune exposures were likely present. The donor tested CMV seronegative, placing the donor among the 350 to 400 seronegative members of the cohort. Each donor provided a peripheral blood sample, and peripheral blood mononuclear cells were used for TCR beta sequencing. The Qiagen DNeasy Blood Extraction Kit was used to extract genomic DNA from the blood cell samples. From the germline V gene, CDR1 is SGHAT and CDR2 is FQNNGV. After removal of 6 bases from V and 3 bases from J, the junction retains 7 bases not matched to a gene. The CDR3 runs 14 amino acids, cysteine and phenylalanine included. This entry keeps only the CDR3 DNA: 42 bases, framed from base 1. Library preparation employed the immunoSEQ multiplex PCR assay. A mixture of 60 forward primers for TCR Vbeta segments and 13 reverse primers for TCR Jbeta segments was used in the multiplex PCR. Amplification of the CDR3 region of rearranged TCR beta genes was performed with a multiplex PCR assay on genomic DNA. The Illumina HiSeq System was used to sequence the amplified TCR beta libraries as 87-base-pair reads. Under the source paper's analysis protocol: A later analysis counted approximately 74 million unique TCR beta chains across the 700 or so repertoires, and 10 million to 11 million of these chains were shared by at least two donors. Raw reads were error-corrected and collapsed into unique sequences with a nearest-neighbor algorithm that merged closely related sequences to remove PCR and sequencing errors. CDR3 sequences were aligned to IMGT reference sequences to assign V, D and J gene segments. For a sequence to be retained, at least a six-nucleotide match to both a V gene segment and a J gene segment was required. Rearrangements were classified as productive when the CDR3 lacked stop codons and remained in frame with V and J, and all other rearrangements were classified as non-productive. Following IMGT convention, CDR3 was defined as the stretch from the second conserved V-encoded cysteine up to the conserved J-encoded phenylalanine. In an earlier analysis of 550 to 650 of the donors, sequences lacking an unambiguous match to a single V gene segment were excluded. In an earlier analysis of a few hundred of the donors, V segments were called functional above 56.7% productive rearrangements and were called segregating when the between-donor standard deviation exceeded 5%. To diagnose cytomegalovirus status from the catalog of TCR beta chain sequences, a statistical classification framework was built. A later analysis assigned V and J genes by comparing TCR nucleotide sequences with IMGT/GENE-DB human TR gene sequences. The TCRdist pipeline was used in a later analysis to assign CDR3 sequences and most-parsimonious VDJ recombination scenarios. In a later analysis, each TCR beta chain was defined by its CDR3 amino acid sequence together with its V-gene family, and reads lacking a unique V-gene family were excluded. As a way to deal with suspected cross-contamination and a sequencing artifact, a later analysis dropped more than 500 nucleotide sequences that were highly shared and had low generation probability. For each public chain, a later analysis derived a clonal expansion index from normalized ranks of inferred template counts within each repertoire. Generation probabilities in a later analysis came from a VDJ recombination model fitted to out-of-frame rearrangements, and those results were checked against IGoR. A later analysis scored TCR-TCR, TCR-HLA and TCR-CMV co-occurrence with hypergeometric tests, applying a repertoire-size bias correction to TCR pairs. To estimate false discovery rates, a later analysis permuted the HLA or CMV assignments 20 times. In a later analysis, co-occurring TCRs were grouped using DBSCAN, with TCRdist sequence similarity added in when clustering inside HLA-allele-positive subsets. Repertoires with fewer than 30,000 or more than 120,000 public chains, plus five repertoires with anomalous nucleotide sharing, were excluded from co-occurrence clustering. Drawn from immuneACCESS, this table holds only the in-frame rearrangements with V and J called that TCRdb kept. Clones are partly lost; checked studies trace under half to an unresolved V gene and leave the rest unexplained. V, J and clone size are those of that table, while D and trimming were read from the DNA. Within this sample are about 80,000 clones, with roughly 76% of them counted one time only. Jointly, the top ten make up 7.2% of the sample.

What the study reported, not specific to this receptor: Specific HLA alleles were associated with around 18,000 TCR beta sequences at a false discovery rate of 0.05 in a later analysis. A group of highly shared sequence variants was considered likely to be a technical artifact of the sequencing pipeline. Across donors, most TCR sequences were observed very rarely, whereas some public TCRs were present in many individuals. Linkage disequilibrium might explain the correlated functional status among segregating V segments, but an unknown experimental factor could not be ruled out. In a later analysis, most CMV-associated TCR beta chains were found to appear HLA-restricted, with HLA associations seemingly driven largely by CMV exposure. In a later analysis, HLA-associated TCR beta chains showed more clonal expansion and lower generation probabilities than non-associated chains that were equally common. The authors suggested that the approach could potentially be extended to other disease states and immunological phenotypes. Some IMGT-functional V segments, including TRBV6-2 and TRBV6-3, could not be distinguished by the 87-base-pair reads and were therefore excluded. A later genetic analysis reported fewer N-insertions in productive TCRs among donors in an Asian-associated ancestry cluster than the roughly 670-donor mean. In an earlier analysis of 587 of the donors, most TCR beta V segments appeared in productive rearrangements about 87% or about 30% of the time, broadly matching IMGT annotations. The presence/absence analyses assumed that sequencing depth was roughly uniform across donors, and that assumption may not be true. Only TCR beta chains were sequenced in this cohort, and the absence of alpha or paired-chain data limited detectable features. In a later analysis, several top co-occurrence clusters were reported to appear linked to parvovirus B19, influenza, CMV and Epstein-Barr virus. In a later analysis, TCR association rates were found to vary across HLA loci, with the most associated TCRs seen for DRB1 alleles and the fewest for HLA-C alleles. In vitro tests confirmed that three of the cytomegalovirus-associated TCR beta chains recognize cytomegalovirus antigens. Immune exposure information for the cohort was limited to CMV serostatus. The study listed 164 TCR beta chains as associated with cytomegalovirus. A further reported finding was that TCR beta sequences accurately predicted the HLA-A and HLA-B alleles for most subjects in the first cohort. A later genetic analysis associated a missense DCLRE1C variant with V-gene and J-gene trimming of TCR beta chains, and an independent cohort replicated the association. Because HLA typing was unavailable for some donors at each locus, only the typed subset was used in association tests. Strong co-occurrence of HLA alleles, especially DR and DQ, made assigning TCR associations to individual alleles difficult. Because counts were too low, roughly 17 rarely observed V segments, including chromosome 9 orphons, were left out of the earlier analysis of about 500 of the donors. The classifier was reported to diagnose cytomegalovirus status with high specificity and sensitivity in both the original and validation cohorts.

The specimen was PBMCs. The rearranged segments are TRBV11-2 and TRBJ2-5; the central 7 bases match TRBD1. This receptor was taken from a woman between 40 and 55 years old in good health and CMV-seronegative. This receptor has the CDR3 CASRSNRGEETQYF. The DNA is as follows: TGTGCCAGCAGATCCAACAGGGGTGAAGAGACCCAGTACTTC.